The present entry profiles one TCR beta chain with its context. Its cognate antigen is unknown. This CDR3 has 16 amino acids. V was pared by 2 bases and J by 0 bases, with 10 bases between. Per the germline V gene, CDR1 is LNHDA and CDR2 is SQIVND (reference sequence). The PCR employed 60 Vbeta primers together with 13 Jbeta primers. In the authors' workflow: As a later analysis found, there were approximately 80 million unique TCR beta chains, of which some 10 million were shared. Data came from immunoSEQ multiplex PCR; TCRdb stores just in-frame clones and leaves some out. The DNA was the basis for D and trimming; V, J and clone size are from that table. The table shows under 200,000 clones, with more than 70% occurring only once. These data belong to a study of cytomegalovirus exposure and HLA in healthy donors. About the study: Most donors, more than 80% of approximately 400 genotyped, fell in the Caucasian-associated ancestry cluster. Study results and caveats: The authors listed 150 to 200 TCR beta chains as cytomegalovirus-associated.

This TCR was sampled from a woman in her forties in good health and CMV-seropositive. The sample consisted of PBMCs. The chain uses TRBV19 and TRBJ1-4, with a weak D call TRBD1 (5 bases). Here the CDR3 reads CASSIPPTATNEKLFF. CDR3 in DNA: TGTGCCAGTAGTATACCACCGACAGCAACTAATGAAAAACTGTTTTTT.